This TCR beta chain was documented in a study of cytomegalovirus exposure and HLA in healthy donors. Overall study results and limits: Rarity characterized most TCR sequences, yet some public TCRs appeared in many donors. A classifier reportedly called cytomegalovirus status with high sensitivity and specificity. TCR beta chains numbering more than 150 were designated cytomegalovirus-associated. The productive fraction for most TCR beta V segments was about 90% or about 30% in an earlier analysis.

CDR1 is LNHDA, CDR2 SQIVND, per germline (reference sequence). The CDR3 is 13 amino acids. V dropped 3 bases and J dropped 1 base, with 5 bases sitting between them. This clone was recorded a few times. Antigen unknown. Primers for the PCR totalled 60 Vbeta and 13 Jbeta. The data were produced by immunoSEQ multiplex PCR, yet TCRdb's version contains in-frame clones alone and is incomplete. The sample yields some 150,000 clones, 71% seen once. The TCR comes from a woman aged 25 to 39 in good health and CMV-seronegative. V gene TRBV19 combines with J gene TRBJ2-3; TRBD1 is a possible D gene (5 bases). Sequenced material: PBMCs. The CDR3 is CASSIRGTDTQYF. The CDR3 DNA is TGTGCCAGTAGTATCAGGGGCACAGATACGCAGTATTTT.